A selection of T cell receptor beta chains follows, all from one sample in a study of identical twins. Using its own MiXCR run on the 5' RACE reads, TCRdb lists one record per CDR3 protein. This table holds more than 400,000 distinct CDR3 sequences, approximately 14% found once. This sample also appeared in a second study, on yellow fever vaccine responses in identical twins.

What was sequenced was CD4+ T cells sorted from blood. The receptors were sampled from a woman aged 18-29 years in good health. The conserved cysteine and the conserved F or W are not part of the CDR3 here. A D gene is named only where the DNA matches it firmly.

ASHDRGQETQY,TRBJ2-5,TRBV6-6,TRBD1
ASRETGGAYT,TRBJ1-2,TRBV5-1,TRBD1
ASSPAAWTGYEAF,TRBJ1-1,TRBV5-1,TRBD1
ASSLIAGGYNEQF,TRBJ2-1,TRBV12-3/TRBV12-4,TRBD2
ASSRLQRGSLAKNIQY,TRBJ2-4,TRBV11-2,.
ASSEQEDTQY,TRBJ2-3,TRBV2,.
ASLRSGQGTYNEQF,TRBJ2-1,TRBV2,.
ASSLADWSRDEQY,TRBJ2-7,TRBV7-8,.
ASSEAGGSDYGYT,TRBJ1-2,TRBV6-1,.
ASSLDRESEAF,TRBJ1-1,TRBV7-3,TRBD1
ASRAGHSNTGELF,TRBJ2-2,TRBV12-3/TRBV12-4,.
ASSLAAGLYNEQF,TRBJ2-1,TRBV5-1,TRBD2
ASSSAVDTQY,TRBJ2-3,TRBV12-3/TRBV12-4,.
ASSLGTGRAGGYNEQF,TRBJ2-1,TRBV5-1,.
ASSHTGPGEKLF,TRBJ1-4,TRBV3-1,.
SASSLGQETQY,TRBJ2-5,TRBV20-1,.
ASSPPGGAGETQY,TRBJ2-5,TRBV6-1,.
ASSLTSRGDQPQH,TRBJ1-5,TRBV5-1,.